This T cell receptor beta chain was retrieved from a study of cytomegalovirus exposure and HLA in healthy donors. In the case of this clone: The antigen is unknown.

Study conclusions and caveats: Testing in vitro showed a few CMV-associated chains specific for CMV antigens. It was 164 TCR beta chains that were listed as cytomegalovirus-associated. An assumption of roughly uniform sequencing depth across donors underlay the presence/absence analyses.

V shed 5 bases and J 8 bases; nucleotides not matched to a gene: 7. The germline CDR1 and CDR2 sequences are SGHVS and FNYEAQ. The CDR3 spans 15 residues. PCR amplification relied on 60 Vbeta primers (plus 13 Jbeta primers). Clones were sequenced by immunoSEQ multiplex PCR, and TCRdb holds only the in-frame ones, with some missing. The profile shows under 95,000 clones, approximately 7.6% of them singletons. The receptor was derived from a man aged 45-60 years in good health and CMV-seronegative. The gene calls are TRBV7-6 and TRBJ2-1; TRBD2 matches 12 bases. Specimen: PBMCs. The CDR3, as DNA: TGTGCCAGCAGCCCCACTAGCGGGGGGTGGGATGAGCAGTTCTTC. This gives the protein CASSPTSGGWDEQFF.